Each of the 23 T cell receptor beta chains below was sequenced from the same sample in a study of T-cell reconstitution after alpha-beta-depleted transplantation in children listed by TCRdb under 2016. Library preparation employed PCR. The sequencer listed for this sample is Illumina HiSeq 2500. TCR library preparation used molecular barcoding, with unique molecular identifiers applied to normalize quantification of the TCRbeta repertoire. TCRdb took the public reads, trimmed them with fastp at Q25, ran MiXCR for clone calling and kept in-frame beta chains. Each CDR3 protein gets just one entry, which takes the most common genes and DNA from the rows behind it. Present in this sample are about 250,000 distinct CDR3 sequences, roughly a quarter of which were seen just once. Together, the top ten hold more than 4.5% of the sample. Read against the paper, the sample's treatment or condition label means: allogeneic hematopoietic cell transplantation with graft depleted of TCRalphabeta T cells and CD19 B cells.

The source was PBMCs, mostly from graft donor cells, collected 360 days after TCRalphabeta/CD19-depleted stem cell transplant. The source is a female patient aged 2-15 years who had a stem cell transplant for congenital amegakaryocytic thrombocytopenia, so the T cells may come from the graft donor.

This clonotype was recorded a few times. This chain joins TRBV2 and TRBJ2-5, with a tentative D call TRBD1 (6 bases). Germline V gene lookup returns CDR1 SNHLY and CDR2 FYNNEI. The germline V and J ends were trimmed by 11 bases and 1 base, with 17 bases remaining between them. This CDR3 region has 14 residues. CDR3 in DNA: TGTGCCGGCCAGATGGACAGATCCCAAGAGACCCAGTACTTC. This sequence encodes CAGQMDRSQETQYF.

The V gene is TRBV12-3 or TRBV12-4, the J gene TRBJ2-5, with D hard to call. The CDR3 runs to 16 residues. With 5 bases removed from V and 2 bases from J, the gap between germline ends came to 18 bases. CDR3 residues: CASSPRTTLGQETQYF. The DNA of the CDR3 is TGTGCCAGCAGTCCCCGGACGACTCTGGGACAAGAGACCCAGTACTTC.

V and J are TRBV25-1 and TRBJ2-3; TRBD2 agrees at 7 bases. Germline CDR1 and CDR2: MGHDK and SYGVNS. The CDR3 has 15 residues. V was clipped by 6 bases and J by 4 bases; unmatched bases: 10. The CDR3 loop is CASSAVGRESDTQYF. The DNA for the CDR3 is TGTGCCAGCAGCGCCGTAGGGCGGGAGTCAGATACGCAGTATTTT.

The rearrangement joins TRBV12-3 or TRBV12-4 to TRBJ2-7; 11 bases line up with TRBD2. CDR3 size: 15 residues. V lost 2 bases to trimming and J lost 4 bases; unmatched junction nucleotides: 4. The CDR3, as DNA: TGTGCCAGCAGTTTAAGGGTAGCGGGAGGGTACGAGCAGTACTTC. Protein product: CASSLRVAGGYEQYF.

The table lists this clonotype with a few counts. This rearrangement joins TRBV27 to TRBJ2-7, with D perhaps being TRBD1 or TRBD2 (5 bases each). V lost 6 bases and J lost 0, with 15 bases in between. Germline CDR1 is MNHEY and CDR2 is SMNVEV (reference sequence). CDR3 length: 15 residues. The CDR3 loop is CASSSIMGVSYEQYF. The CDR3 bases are TGTGCCAGCAGCAGCATCATGGGGGTCTCCTACGAGCAGTACTTC.

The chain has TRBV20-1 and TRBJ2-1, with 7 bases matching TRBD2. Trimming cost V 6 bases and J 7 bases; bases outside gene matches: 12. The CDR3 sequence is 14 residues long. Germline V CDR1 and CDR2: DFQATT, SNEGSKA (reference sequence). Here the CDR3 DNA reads TGCAGTGCCACAACTGGGCGGGAGATAAATGAGCAGTTCTTC. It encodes CSATTGREINEQFF.

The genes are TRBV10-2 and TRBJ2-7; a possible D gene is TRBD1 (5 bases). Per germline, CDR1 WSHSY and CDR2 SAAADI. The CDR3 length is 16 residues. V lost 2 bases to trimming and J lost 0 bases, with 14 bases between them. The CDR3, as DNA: TGCGCCAGCAGTGAGGTCAGTTACAGGAGCTCCTACGAGCAGTACTTC. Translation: CASSEVSYRSSYEQYF.

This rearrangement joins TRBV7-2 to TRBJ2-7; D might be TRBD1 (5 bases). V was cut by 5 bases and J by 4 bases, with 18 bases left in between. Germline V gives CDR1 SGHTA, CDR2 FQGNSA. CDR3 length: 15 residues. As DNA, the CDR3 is TGTGCCAGCAGCGGCCAAGGGGCAGGTCCATACGAGCAGTACTTC. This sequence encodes CASSGQGAGPYEQYF.

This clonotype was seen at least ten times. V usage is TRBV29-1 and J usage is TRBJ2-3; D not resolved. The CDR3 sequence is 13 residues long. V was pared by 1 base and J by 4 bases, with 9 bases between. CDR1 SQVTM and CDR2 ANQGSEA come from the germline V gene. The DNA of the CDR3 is TGCAGCGTTGAAGTTTCGAAGCCAGATACGCAGTATTTT. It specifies CSVEVSKPDTQYF.

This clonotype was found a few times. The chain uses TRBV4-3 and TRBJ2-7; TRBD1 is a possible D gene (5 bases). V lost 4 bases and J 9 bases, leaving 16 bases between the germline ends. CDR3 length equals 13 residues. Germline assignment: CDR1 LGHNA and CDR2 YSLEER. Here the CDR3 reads CASSLGQGNRQYF. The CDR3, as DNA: TGCGCCAGCAGCCTGGGGCAGGGTAACAGGCAGTACTTC.

The CDR3 region has the DNA TGCAGTGCTAGAGAGTTTTCCCGTCGGGAGACCCAGTACTTC. Encoded protein: CSAREFSRRETQYF. The V gene is TRBV20-1, the J gene TRBJ2-5; D is undetermined. The V end lost 0 bases, the J end lost 5 bases, and 13 bases lay between the germline ends. This CDR3 spans 14 amino acids. Germline CDR1 DFQATT, CDR2 SNEGSKA (reference sequence).

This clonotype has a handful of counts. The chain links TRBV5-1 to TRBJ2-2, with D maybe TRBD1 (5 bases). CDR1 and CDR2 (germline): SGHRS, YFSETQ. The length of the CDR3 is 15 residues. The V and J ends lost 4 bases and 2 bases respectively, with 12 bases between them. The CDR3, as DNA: TGCGCCAGCAGCGCGACAGCCTTCAACACCGGGGAGCTGTTTTTT. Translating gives CASSATAFNTGELFF.

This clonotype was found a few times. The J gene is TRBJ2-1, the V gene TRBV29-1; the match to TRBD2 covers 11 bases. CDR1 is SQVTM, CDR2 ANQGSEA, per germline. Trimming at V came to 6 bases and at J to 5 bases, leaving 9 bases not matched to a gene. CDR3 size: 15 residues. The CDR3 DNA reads TGCAGCGTGGGACTAGCGGAGGGCCTAAACAATGAGCAGTTCTTC. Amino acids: CSVGLAEGLNNEQFF.

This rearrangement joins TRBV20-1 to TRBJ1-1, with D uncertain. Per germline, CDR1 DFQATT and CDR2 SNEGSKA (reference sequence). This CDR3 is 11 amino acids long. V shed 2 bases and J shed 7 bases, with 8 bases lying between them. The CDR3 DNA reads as TGCAGTGCTAGATTTGGAGTTGAAGCTTTCTTT. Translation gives CSARFGVEAFF.

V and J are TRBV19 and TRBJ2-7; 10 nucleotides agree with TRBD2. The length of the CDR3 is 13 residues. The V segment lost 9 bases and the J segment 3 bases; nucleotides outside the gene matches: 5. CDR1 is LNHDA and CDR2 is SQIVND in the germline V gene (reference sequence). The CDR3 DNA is TGTGCCAGCGGACTAGCGGTAGGCTACGAGCAGTACTTC. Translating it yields CASGLAVGYEQYF.

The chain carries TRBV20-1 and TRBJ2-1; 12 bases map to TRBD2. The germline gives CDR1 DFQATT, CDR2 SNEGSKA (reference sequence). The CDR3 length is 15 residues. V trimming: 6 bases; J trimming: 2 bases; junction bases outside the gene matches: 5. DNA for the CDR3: TGCAGTGCGAAAGGACTAGCGGGACCCTACAATGAGCAGTTCTTC. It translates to CSAKGLAGPYNEQFF.

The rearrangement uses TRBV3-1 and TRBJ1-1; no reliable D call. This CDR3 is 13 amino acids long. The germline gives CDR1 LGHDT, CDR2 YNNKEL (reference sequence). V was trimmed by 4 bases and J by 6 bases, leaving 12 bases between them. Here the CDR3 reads CASSRLRRPEAFF. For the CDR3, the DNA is TGTGCCAGCAGCCGCCTCCGACGCCCTGAAGCTTTCTTT.

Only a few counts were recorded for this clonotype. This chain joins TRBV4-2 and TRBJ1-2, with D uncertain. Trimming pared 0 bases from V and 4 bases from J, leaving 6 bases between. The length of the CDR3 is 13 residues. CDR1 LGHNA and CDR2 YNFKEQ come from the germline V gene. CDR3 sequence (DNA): TGTGCCAGCAGCCAAGAACGAGTCTATGGCTACACCTTC. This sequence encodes CASSQERVYGYTF.

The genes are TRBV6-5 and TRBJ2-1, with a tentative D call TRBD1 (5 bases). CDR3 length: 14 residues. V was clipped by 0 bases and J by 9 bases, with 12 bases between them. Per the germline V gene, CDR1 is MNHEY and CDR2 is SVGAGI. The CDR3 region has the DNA TGTGCCAGCAGTTACTCGTATGGGGCCGGTGAGCAGTTCTTC. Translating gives CASSYSYGAGEQFF.

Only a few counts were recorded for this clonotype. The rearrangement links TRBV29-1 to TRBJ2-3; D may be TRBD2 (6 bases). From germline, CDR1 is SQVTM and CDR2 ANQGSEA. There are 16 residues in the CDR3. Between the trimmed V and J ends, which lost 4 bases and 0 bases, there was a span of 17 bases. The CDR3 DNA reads TGCAGCGTTGTCCCCTGGGTAGCGGCGAGCACAGATACGCAGTATTTT. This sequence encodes CSVVPWVAASTDTQYF.

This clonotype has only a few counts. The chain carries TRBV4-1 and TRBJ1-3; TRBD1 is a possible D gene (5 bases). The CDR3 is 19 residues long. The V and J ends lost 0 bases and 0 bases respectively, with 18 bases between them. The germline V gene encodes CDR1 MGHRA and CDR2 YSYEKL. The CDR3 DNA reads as TGCGCCAGCAGCCAAGATTGGGGGGACTCGACCAGCTCTGGAAACACCATATATTTT. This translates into CASSQDWGDSTSSGNTIYF.

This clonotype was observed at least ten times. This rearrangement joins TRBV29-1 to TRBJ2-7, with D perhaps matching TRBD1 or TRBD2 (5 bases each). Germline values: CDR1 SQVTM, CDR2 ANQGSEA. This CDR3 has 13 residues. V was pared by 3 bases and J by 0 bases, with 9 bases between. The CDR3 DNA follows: TGCAGCGTTGAGGGGGAGAGCTCCTACGAGCAGTACTTC. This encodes CSVEGESSYEQYF.

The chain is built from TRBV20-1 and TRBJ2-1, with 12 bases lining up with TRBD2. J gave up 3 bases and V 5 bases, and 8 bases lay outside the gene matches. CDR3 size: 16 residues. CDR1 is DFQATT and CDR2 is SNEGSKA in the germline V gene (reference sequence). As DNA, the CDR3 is TGCAGTGCTCGTCTAGCGGGGGGGCCAGTCTACAATGAGCAGTTCTTC. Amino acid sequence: CSARLAGGPVYNEQFF.